The next 6 T cell receptor beta chains were all read from a single sample in a study of blood T cell repertoires in COVID-19 (dated by TCRdb to 2018 to 2021). The method behind the library was the immunoSEQ multiplex PCR assay. TCRdb stores this immuneACCESS table with in-frame sequences only. Part of the clones is absent; in the studies checked, under half of the shortfall reflects unresolved V genes, and no reason is known for the rest. Present in this sample are some 300,000 clones, around 89% of which were seen just once. Of the sample, approximately 7.2% falls within the top ten clones. The sample was peripheral blood. Source of these receptors: a woman aged 25 to 45 who had recovered from COVID-19.

This chain joins TRBV7-7 and TRBJ1-4; 11 nucleotides align to TRBD1. Germline CDR1 and CDR2: SSHAT and FNYEAQ (reference sequence). The CDR3 runs 15 residues. Trimming took 5 bases from V and 8 from J; bases not matched to a gene: 7. This CDR3 is CASSPRGQGGEKLFF. CDR3 sequence (DNA): TGTGCCAGCAGCCCCCGGGGACAGGGGGGCGAAAAACTGTTTTTT. Variable domain in full (rest from reference TRBV7-7 and TRBJ1-4): GAGVSQSPRYKVTKRGQDVTLRCDPISSHATLYWYQQALGQGPEFLTYFNYEAQPDKSGLPSDRFSAERPEGSISTLTIQRTEQRDSAMYRCASSPRGQGGEKLFFGSGTQLSVL.

This chain links TRBV18 with TRBJ1-1, with TRBD1 matching 7 bases. V was clipped by 3 bases and J by 6 bases; unmatched bases: 1. From germline, CDR1 is KGHSH and CDR2 LQKENI. CDR3 size: 12 residues. The CDR3 protein is CASSPDRPEAFF. The DNA for the CDR3 is TGTGCCAGCTCACCGGACAGGCCTGAAGCTTTCTTT.

Concerning this clone: The junction shows a germline mismatch at one end, possibly a read error. The chain links TRBV5-6 to TRBJ1-2, with 9 positions matching TRBD1. There are 14 residues in the CDR3. Germline V lookup: CDR1 SGHDT, CDR2 YYEEEE. The CDR3 nucleotides read TGTGCCAGCAGCTCAAGGGACAGGGATTTCTATAAATACTTC. Translation gives CASSSRDRDFYKYF.

The table lists this clone with a few counts. The rearrangement links TRBV28 to TRBJ2-7; TRBD1 matches 8 bases. Losses at the gene ends were 4 bases for V and 6 bases for J; bases not matched to a gene: 8. The CDR3 contains 14 residues. From germline, CDR1 is MDHEN and CDR2 SYDVKM. The CDR3 bases are TGTGCCAGCAGTTCGTCGGACAGGGTCGGCGAGCAGTACTTC. This encodes CASSSSDRVGEQYF.

This sequence joins TRBV7-9 and TRBJ2-6; D is uncertain. Germline V gene data show CDR1 as SEHNR and CDR2 as FQNEAQ (reference sequence). CDR3 length: 15 residues. Trimming stripped 5 bases from V and 0 bases from J, with 8 bases between. CDR3: CASSEAFSGANVLTF. The CDR3 DNA reads TGTGCCAGCAGCGAAGCATTCTCTGGGGCCAACGTCCTGACTTTC.

The chain has TRBV6-5 and TRBJ1-5; the match to TRBD1 covers 11 bases. CDR3 length equals 15 residues. V shed 5 bases and J 7 bases; nucleotides not matched to a gene: 7. Germline V gives CDR1 MNHEY, CDR2 SVGAGI. In DNA, the CDR3 is TGTGCCAGCAGTCACCGGACAGGGGGCGGCCAGCCCCAGCATTTT. Protein: CASSHRTGGGQPQHF.